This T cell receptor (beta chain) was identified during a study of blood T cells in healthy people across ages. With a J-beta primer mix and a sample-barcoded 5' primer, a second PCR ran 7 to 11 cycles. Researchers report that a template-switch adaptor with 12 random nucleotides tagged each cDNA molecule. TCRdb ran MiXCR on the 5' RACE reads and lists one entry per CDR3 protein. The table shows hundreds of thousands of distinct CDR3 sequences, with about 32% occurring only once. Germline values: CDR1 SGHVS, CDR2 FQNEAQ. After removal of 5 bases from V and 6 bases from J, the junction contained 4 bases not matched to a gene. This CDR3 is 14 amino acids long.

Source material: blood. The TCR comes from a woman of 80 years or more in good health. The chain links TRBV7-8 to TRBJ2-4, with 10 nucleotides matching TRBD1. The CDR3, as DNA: TGTGCCAGCAGCAACCGGGACAGGGGAAACATTCAGTACTTC. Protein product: CASSNRDRGNIQYF.